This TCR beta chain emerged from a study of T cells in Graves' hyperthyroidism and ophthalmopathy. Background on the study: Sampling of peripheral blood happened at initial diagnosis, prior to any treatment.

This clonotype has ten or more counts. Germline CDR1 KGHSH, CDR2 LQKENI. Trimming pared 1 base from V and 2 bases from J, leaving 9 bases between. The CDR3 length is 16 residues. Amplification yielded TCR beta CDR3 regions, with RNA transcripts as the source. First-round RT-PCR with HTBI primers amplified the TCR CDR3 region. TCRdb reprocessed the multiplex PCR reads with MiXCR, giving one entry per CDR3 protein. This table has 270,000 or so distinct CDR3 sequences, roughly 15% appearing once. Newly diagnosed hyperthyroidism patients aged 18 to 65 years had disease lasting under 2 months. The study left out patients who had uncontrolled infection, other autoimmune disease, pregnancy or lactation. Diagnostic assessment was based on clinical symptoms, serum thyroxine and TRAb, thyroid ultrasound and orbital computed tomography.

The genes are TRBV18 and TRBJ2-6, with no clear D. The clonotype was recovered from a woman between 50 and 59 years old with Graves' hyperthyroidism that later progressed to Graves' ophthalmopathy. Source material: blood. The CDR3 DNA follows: TGTGCCAGCTCACCACTGGCCGGCCCTGGGGCCAACGTCCTGACTTTC. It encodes CASSPLAGPGANVLTF.